The source of this T cell receptor (beta chain) is a study of T cells expressing NK-cell markers (dated by TCRdb to between 2020 and 2021). With respect to the entire study: Three sorted T-cell subsets (CD3+CD56+NKG2C+, CD3+CD56+NKG2C- and CD3+CD56-NKG2C+) from roughly eight donors had their TCR beta-chain repertoires profiled. Among the eight sequenced donors, seven were HCMV-seropositive and one was HCMV-seronegative. Illumina HiSeq 2000/2500, MiSeq or NextSeq was used to sequence libraries as 2 x 150 bp reads. Randomly selected healthy volunteers, three men and five women, were used as the eight sequenced donors. Overall results and qualifications from the work: Whether the expanded NKG2C-expressing T cell clones were specific for HCMV antigens remained unclear. For 5 or 6 donors, the dominant CD3+CD56+NKG2C+ clonotypes were among the top 10 CD8+ clonotypes and accounted for roughly 1.0-7.5% of CD8+ T cells. Those dominant clonotypes were again the most abundant among CD3+CD56-NKG2C+ cells in a handful of donors, at about 25-65%.

The sample was run on an Illumina HiSeq 2000. 5'RACE template switching, by which a universal primer site and unique molecular identifiers were added, was used to make TCR beta cDNA libraries. Priming for cDNA synthesis came from the TCR beta constant segment, and two successive PCR amplification steps followed. In the source study's methods: MIGEC was used to demultiplex reads and group reads by UMI, and MiTCR was used to assemble and quantify clonotypes. To exclude erroneous sequences, only TCR cDNA sequences supported by at least two reads were retained. The tcR package was used for downstream repertoire analysis, and clonotypes were matched across fractions by CDR3 nucleotide sequence plus V segment. VDJmatch was used to annotate antigen specificity against VDJdb, with one amino acid substitution allowed in CDR3. TCRdb reprocessed the reads and provides one entry for every CDR3 protein sequence; no DNA is given. Here the V and J calls rest on TCRdb's processing, not on the authors' analysis. The sample table records about 260,000 distinct CDR3 sequences. The biggest ten clones account for about 0.4% of the sample.

A note on this clonotype: Its target antigen remains unknown.

HCMV-specific IgG was detected in serum with a commercial ELISA kit to determine HCMV serostatus. Ficoll density gradient centrifugation was used to isolate peripheral blood mononuclear cells from blood. From the cysteine up to the phenylalanine, the CDR3 has a length of 13 residues. No nucleotide data were recorded. The germline V gene supplies CDR1 MDHEN and CDR2 SYDVKM. Sequencing was carried out using blood T cells: a sorted CD56 or NKG2C T cell subset, CD4+ or CD8+ T cells, or bulk PBMC T cells (not recorded which). The receptor comes from a man aged 18 to 35 in good health. Donor details come from another sample of the same person, matched by shared clones. The rearrangement combines TRBV28 with TRBJ2-7; TCRdb names TRBD1, which stays unverified in the absence of DNA. The CDR3 protein: CASIGGGDYEQYF.